Detailed here is one TCR beta chain. What this receptor recognizes is not known. No much larger clonotype is one base removed from it; base qualities were not supplied. The CDR3 regions of human TCRbeta chains were analyzed by immunosequencing. On the authors' methods: TCRs in the repertoires were compared against a reference library of SARS-CoV-2-specific TCRs that had been generated with the MIRA antigen-specificity platform. Breadth was defined as the fraction of unique TCRs that were SARS-CoV-2-associated. Depth was defined as the fraction of total T cells that were SARS-CoV-2-associated. Each spike-specific TCR was assigned to its reactive spike region and to a CD4 or CD8 class using the MIRA data. Log10-transformed breadth and depth values were compared by one-way ANOVA with Sidak's multiple comparisons tests. TCRdb obtained this table from immuneACCESS and retained in-frame rearrangements with V and J assigned. These tables miss some clones; where compared with another copy, unresolved V genes account for less than half of the shortfall, and the remainder is unexplained. For V, J and clone size, that table is used; D and trimming come from the DNA. This sample is represented by some 110,000 clones; 80% to 95% of them were singletons. The ten largest account for approximately 8.2% of the sample.

The source of the sample is a study of T cell responses to AZD1222 COVID-19 vaccine (dated by TCRdb to the early 2020s). For the study in its entirety: A total of under 250 trial participants underwent TCR sequencing, of whom roughly 210 had received two doses of AZD1222 and some 25 had received two doses of the MenACWY control vaccine. Trial participants were enrolled by age into 18-55, 56-69 and 70-plus year subgroups, with about 150, 28 and 57 TCR-sequenced participants respectively.

What the work shows at the level of the full study, not this receptor alone: Most participants were white British and females outnumbered males, and the authors suggested that clonal diversity may have been underestimated. Conclusions about previously exposed vaccinees were limited because only six AZD1222 recipients were SARS-CoV-2 seropositive at baseline. The 56-69-year group was small, and its depth increase did not reach significance, likely because of low power. Vaccine-associated CD4 TCRs spanned the whole spike protein, with dominant responses in regions 160-218 and 743-854. Because no samples from the day 14 peak response were available, repertoires could be characterized only after the peak T cell response. Nearly half of unique spike-specific TCRs reportedly recognized epitopes outside regions mutated in the B.1.351 and B.1.1.7 variants. After two AZD1222 doses, spike-specific TCR breadth and depth were significantly higher than at day 0 and than in MenACWY recipients.

According to the germline V gene, CDR1 reads SGHRS and CDR2 reads YFSETQ. The CDR3 starts with the cysteine, ends with the phenylalanine, and has 15 residues. Here the CDR3 DNA is all that survives: 45 bases in frame from base 1. At the junction V is shortened by 3 bases and J by 7 bases; bases outside the gene matches: 9. This specimen's time point label, per the study, means: about 28 days (+/-7) after the second vaccine dose. AZD1222 recipients with second doses at about 4 weeks or about 12 weeks were pooled, because spike-specific TCR depth and breadth did not differ between schedules. Vaccinee samples were obtained from the UK trials COV001 and COV002, which included a single-blind randomized controlled phase 2/3 trial of AZD1222 (ChAdOx1 nCoV-19) in healthy adults. For TCRbeta chain sequencing, PBMC samples from trial participants were taken at day 0 and at day 28 after the second dose.

This clonotype originated in an adult who received the AZD1222 COVID-19 vaccine. The chain is made from TRBV5-1 and TRBJ1-4, with TRBD1 identical over 7 junction bases. This material consisted of peripheral blood, taken 28 days after the second AZD1222 dose. The DNA is TGCGCCAGCAGCTGGGAGGACAGGACGCTTGAAAAACTGTTTTTT. It is translated as CASSWEDRTLEKLFF.